These 13 T cell receptor beta chains were all obtained from the same sample, sequenced in a study of blood T cell repertoires in COVID-19. Generated by immunoSEQ multiplex PCR, the TCRdb table keeps only in-frame clones and is missing some. The sample holds around 100,000 clones, about 85% seen once. Material: peripheral blood. All receptors derive from a human donor in a cohort sampled during active COVID-19.

A single count supports this clone. V is TRBV9 and J is TRBJ1-4, with D possibly TRBD1 on 5 matching bases. CDR1 and CDR2 from the germline V gene are SGDLS and YYNGEE. Trimming took off 3 bases at V and 8 bases at J, with 14 bases between the two ends. The CDR3 loop spans 14 amino acids. The CDR3 DNA reads TGTGCCAGCAGCGCTAATTGGGGCAGCGAAAAACTGTTTTTT. Amino acids: CASSANWGSEKLFF.

The rearrangement joins TRBV5-1 to TRBJ1-2, with 8 bases aligning to TRBD1. Germline lookup yields CDR1 SGHRS and CDR2 YFSETQ. CDR3 length equals 13 residues. J was trimmed by 8 bases and V by 4 bases; bases with no gene match: 7. The CDR3 reads CASSPQGAGGYTF. CDR3 coding DNA: TGCGCCAGCAGCCCGCAGGGGGCGGGGGGCTACACCTTC.

The chain combines TRBV30 with TRBJ1-2, with TRBD1 identical over 9 bases. With V trimmed by 5 bases and J by 3 bases, 7 bases remained unmatched. The CDR3 runs 14 residues. Germline values: CDR1 GTSNPN, CDR2 SVGIG (reference sequence). CDR3 sequence reads: CAWCLGQGYYGYTF. The CDR3 bases are TGTGCCTGGTGCCTGGGACAGGGTTACTATGGCTACACCTTC.

This chain connects TRBV2 to TRBJ1-4; D gene unclear. This CDR3 contains 15 residues. The V gene's germline CDR1 is SNHLY and CDR2 FYNNEI. Trimming pared 6 bases from V and 4 bases from J, leaving 15 bases between. Here the CDR3 reads CASRDLSGLNEKLFF. CDR3 nucleotides: TGTGCCAGCAGGGACCTATCAGGACTTAATGAAAAACTGTTTTTT.

The chain has TRBV3-1 (or the pseudogene TRBV3-2) and TRBJ2-7; perhaps TRBD2 as D (6 bases). Germline V gene lookup returns CDR1 LGHDT and CDR2 YNNKEL (reference sequence). The CDR3 length is 16 residues. Trimming stripped 3 bases from V and 3 bases from J, with 18 bases between. CDR3 sequence: CASSHPRQAGYYEQYF. The CDR3, as DNA: TGTGCCAGCAGCCACCCGAGGCAGGCGGGGTACTACGAGCAGTACTTC.

This chain connects TRBV27 to TRBJ2-1, with TRBD2 matching 8 bases. The trim removed 6 bases at V and 0 bases at J, leaving 7 bases unmatched. Germline lookup yields CDR1 MNHEY and CDR2 SMNVEV (reference sequence). The CDR3 is 16 amino acids. As DNA, the CDR3 is TGTGCCAGCAGCCTTCAGCGGGGGAGCTCCTACAATGAGCAGTTCTTC. It is translated as CASSLQRGSSYNEQFF.

The chain combines TRBV6-5 with TRBJ1-2; D ambiguous. The CDR3 spans 13 residues. Germline V lookup: CDR1 MNHEY, CDR2 SVGAGI. Deletions cut 6 bases from V and 8 bases from J, with 16 bases between. CDR3 nucleotide sequence: TGTGCCAGCAGCGAGGCGGGTTCTAGGGGCTACACCTTC. The encoded protein is CASSEAGSRGYTF.

In nucleotides, the CDR3 is TGTGCCAGCAGTTCACGAACAGGGGGCACCGGGGAGCTGTTTTTT. It is translated as CASSSRTGGTGELFF. The chain is built from TRBV28 and TRBJ2-2; TRBD1 aligns across 8 bases. The length of the CDR3 is 15 residues. The junction had 5 bases not matched to a gene; V was cut back by 4 bases and J by 4 bases. In germline, CDR1 is MDHEN, CDR2 SYDVKM.

The chain has TRBV7-9 and TRBJ2-7; 7 nucleotides align to TRBD1. With V trimmed by 5 bases and J by 0 bases, 4 bases remained unmatched. The CDR3 has 14 amino acids. Germline V gene lookup returns CDR1 SEHNR and CDR2 FQNEAQ (reference sequence). CDR3 DNA sequence: TGTGCCAGCAGCCTCCGGGACAGCTCCTACGAGCAGTACTTC. Translating it yields CASSLRDSSYEQYF.

CDR3 coding DNA: TGTGCCAGCAGCCCCAACCGGGACAGCTTTAACTATGGCTACACCTTC. This codes for CASSPNRDSFNYGYTF. V usage is TRBV7-3 and J usage is TRBJ1-2; 7 bases are a match to TRBD1. The CDR3 sequence is 16 residues long. Per the germline V gene, CDR1 is SGHTA and CDR2 is FQGTGA. Unmatched junction bases numbered 10, after V lost 5 bases and J lost 1 base.

A word on this clone: Other DNA variants within this sample encode the same CDR3. This chain joins TRBV5-6 and TRBJ2-1; TRBD2 might be the D (6 bases). The CDR3 extends over 18 amino acids. Trimming took off 4 bases at V and 5 bases at J, with 25 bases between the two ends. Germline V gene data show CDR1 as SGHDT and CDR2 as YYEEEE. The CDR3 nucleotides read TGTGCCAGCAGCGGACTACAGCTTAGCGGTGTAGGGAACAATGAGCAGTTCTTC. Its translation is CASSGLQLSGVGNNEQFF.

This chain's CDR3 is CASSYLGTSGTDTQYF. The CDR3 region has the DNA TGCGCCAGCAGCTACTTAGGGACTAGCGGCACAGATACGCAGTATTTT. V usage is TRBV5-1 and J usage is TRBJ2-3; 10 nucleotides align to TRBD2. The CDR3 totals 16 residues. The V segment lost 3 bases and the J segment 1 base; nucleotides outside the gene matches: 5. Germline CDR1 reads SGHRS; CDR2 reads YFSETQ.

The rearrangement links TRBV19 to TRBJ2-1; D is ambiguous. The V end was cut by 10 bases, the J end by 6 bases, with 13 bases between. Germline V CDR1 and CDR2: LNHDA, SQIVND (reference sequence). This CDR3 is 12 amino acids long. This CDR3 is CATRRSGNEQFF. The CDR3 DNA reads TGTGCCACCAGAAGATCAGGCAATGAGCAGTTCTTC. The entire variable domain, with the rest obtained from reference TRBV19 and TRBJ2-1, is as follows: DGGITQSPKYLFRKEGQNVTLSCEQNLNHDAMYWYRQDPGQGLRLIYYSQIVNDFQKGDIAEGYSVSREKKESFPLTVTSAQKNPTAFYLCATRRSGNEQFFGPGTRLTVL.